Presented here are 6 T cell receptor beta chains from one specimen sequenced in a study of regulatory T cells in long-lasting Graves disease. The time point is: newly diagnosed GD, antithyroid drugs for less than 3 months. Extracted RNA from PBMCs served as the source of the TCR library. The TCR beta library used iRepertoire HTBI primers with Arm-PCR amplification of CDR3. TCRdb re-analysed the multiplex PCR reads in MiXCR, keeping a single row per CDR3 protein. Among about 620,000 distinct CDR3 sequences listed, 16% were seen once. This sample also belongs to another study, concerning T cells in Graves' hyperthyroidism and ophthalmopathy.

The sequencing used peripheral blood mononuclear cells (PBMCs), collected at new diagnosis, from a patient treated with antithyroid drugs. The source of these receptors is a woman in her 30s with Graves disease.

This clonotype was counted many times. V is TRBV3-1 and J is TRBJ1-1, with D uncertain. The CDR3 spans 13 residues. CDR1 and CDR2 (germline): LGHDT, YNNKEL (reference sequence). V lost 6 bases, J lost 0 bases, and 8 bases lay in between. Here the CDR3 DNA reads TGTGCCAGCAGGCAGCTCATGAACACTGAAGCTTTCTTT. It encodes CASRQLMNTEAFF.

This clonotype was detected only a few times. J is TRBJ1-1 and V is TRBV4-2; no reliable D call. The V end lost 0 bases, the J end lost 3 bases, and 17 bases lay between the germline ends. In germline, CDR1 is LGHNA, CDR2 YNFKEQ. The CDR3 extends over 17 amino acids. CDR3 protein: CASSQELGSGWDTEAFF. The CDR3, as DNA: TGTGCCAGCAGCCAAGAACTGGGAAGTGGTTGGGACACTGAAGCTTTCTTT.

There are many counts of this clonotype. CDR3 amino acids: CASRPDRFDGYTF. Here the CDR3 DNA reads TGTGCCAGCAGACCCGACAGGTTCGATGGCTACACCTTC. The chain links TRBV6-1 to TRBJ1-2; possible D gene TRBD1, 6 bases. This CDR3 contains 13 residues. The germline V gene has CDR1 MNHNS and CDR2 SASEGT. Trimming stripped 6 bases from V and 6 bases from J, with 14 bases between.

This clonotype was detected only a few times. This chain joins TRBV6-2 or TRBV6-3 and TRBJ2-2; D unclear. Trimming took off 5 bases at V and 12 bases at J, with 16 bases between the two ends. The CDR3 totals 13 residues. The germline gives CDR1 MNHEY, CDR2 SVGEGT. The CDR3 sequence is CASSEVELRKLFF. DNA of the CDR3: TGTGCCAGCAGTGAAGTTGAGTTAAGGAAGCTGTTTTTT.

The chain links TRBV20-1 to TRBJ1-1, with D possibly being TRBD1 (6 bases). Between the trimmed V and J ends, which lost 4 bases and 4 bases, there was a span of 10 bases. This CDR3 contains 12 residues. Germline values: CDR1 DFQATT, CDR2 SNEGSKA (reference sequence). The CDR3 bases are TGCAGTGCTACCTGGGGGCCCACTGAAGCTTTCTTT. Amino acid sequence: CSATWGPTEAFF.

This clonotype came up many times. The chain couples TRBV28 to TRBJ2-3, with 8 bases identical to TRBD2. This CDR3 spans 16 amino acids. Trimming removed 2 bases from V and 5 bases from J; junction bases left unmatched: 9. Germline loops: CDR1 MDHEN, CDR2 SYDVKM. The CDR3 DNA reads as TGTGCCAGCAGTTTAAACTCAGCGGGAGACGGAGATACGCAGTATTTT. Protein sequence: CASSLNSAGDGDTQYF. The variable domain in full, with the rest retrieved from reference TRBV28 and TRBJ2-3, is DVKVTQSSRYLVKRTGEKVFLECVQDMDHENMFWYRQDPGLGLRLIYFSYDVKMKEKGDIPEGYSVSREKKERFSLILESASTNQTSMYLCASSLNSAGDGDTQYFGPGTRLTVL.